This T cell receptor (beta chain) was sequenced in a study of patients and donors after allogeneic stem cell transplantation. TCRdb independently ran MiXCR on the RT-PCR reads; one entry per CDR3 protein. Among roughly 1,900 distinct CDR3 sequences listed, around 5.1% were seen once. In germline, CDR1 is SGHTA, CDR2 FQGNSA. V lost 3 bases, J lost 5 bases, and 4 bases lay in between. This CDR3 spans 11 amino acids. The material sequenced was blood, either unsorted or a sorted T cell fraction (not recorded which). This receptor was taken from a human donor who was either an allogeneic HSCT recipient or a stem cell or donor lymphocyte infusion donor (not recorded which). It is not recorded whose cells these are; they may come from a transplant donor. This chain joins TRBV7-2 and TRBJ2-5, with D uncertain. CDR3 loop: CASSFGETQYF. CDR3 nucleotides: TGTGCCAGCAGCTTTGGGGAGACCCAGTACTTC.